This T cell receptor beta chain was sequenced during a study of blood T cell repertoires in COVID-19. A few counts support this clone. TCRdb's table, derived via immunoSEQ multiplex PCR, lists solely in-frame clones and lacks some. The sample includes almost 200,000 clones, about 85% of them seen just once. The clonotype was recovered from a woman between 40 and 50 years old with COVID-19, enrolled during active disease. Source material: peripheral blood.

The chain's CDR3 is CASSLGPTYEQYF. The CDR3 bases are TGTGCCAGCAGTCTGGGGCCCACCTACGAGCAGTACTTC. This chain joins TRBV27 and TRBJ2-7, with D possibly matching TRBD1 (5 bases). Germline CDR1 and CDR2: MNHEY and SMNVEV (reference sequence). V lost 5 bases, J lost 2 bases, and 10 bases lay in between. The CDR3 has 13 residues.